Reported below is one TCR beta chain. This clonotype appeared many times. Its antigen is unknown. The sample holds no much larger clone one base away, and base qualities are not on file. The sample belongs to a study of T cell repertoires in cytomegalovirus infection (dated by TCRdb to about 2019). Regarding the study in general: Donor HLA type was relevant to the analysis, because carriage of CMV infection together with the matching HLA type was indicated by public TCR beta signatures. The paper as a whole reports these results and caveats: Carriers of CMV infection plus the relevant HLA type were discriminated by the cumulative frequency of public TCR beta family members in the study cohort and in an independent approximately 340-donor cohort. The ex vivo response was dominated by HLA-C-restricted CMV-specific TCR beta clonotypes, and the single most frequent clonotype in two of eight donors was supplied by these HLA-C-restricted clonotypes.

Sequencing relied on an Illumina HiSeq 1500. The raw public data were reprocessed by TCRdb itself: fastp quality trimming at Q25, MiXCR clonotype calling, in-frame beta chains only. When rows share a CDR3 protein, they turn into one entry using the most common DNA and genes. The table for this sample lists approximately 140,000 distinct CDR3 sequences; roughly 6.5% of them were counted only once. The leading ten clones occupy over 15% of the sample. From a lookup of the germline V gene (reference sequence), CDR1 and CDR2 are SEHNR and FQNEAQ. From its cysteine to its phenylalanine, the CDR3 spans 12 amino acids. Here the CDR3 DNA is all that survives: 36 bases in frame from base 1. V is clipped by 8 bases and J by 4 bases, and the sequence between their germline boundaries is 12 bases long.

This sequence uses TRBV7-9 and TRBJ2-7; the D gene is perhaps TRBD2, on 6 matching bases. Specimen: PBMCs. The source of this sequence is a human donor in good health (CMV status not recorded). Some clones in this sample may be carry-over from other donors' samples. The base sequence is TGTGCCAGCCTAGGGGCGGGATACGAGCAGTACTTC. It translates as CASLGAGYEQYF.